This T cell receptor (beta chain) came from a study of blood T cell repertoires in COVID-19. Study as a whole: Acute and convalescent COVID-19 samples came from the United States, Italy and Spain.

The authors' processing: By means of reference gene primer amplification, nucleated cell counts were estimated. Repertoires were generated with immunoSEQ multiplex PCR, while TCRdb's copy carries only in-frame clones and drops some. The V and J calls and clone size come from that table; D and trimming were worked out from the DNA. The table includes more than 200,000 clones, roughly 88% detected once. Germline V gene lookup returns CDR1 MNHEY and CDR2 SMNVEV (reference sequence). Trimming took 2 bases from V and 6 from J; bases not matched to a gene: 5. The CDR3 is 16 amino acids. As for this clone: Other DNA sequences from this sample encode an identical CDR3 as well.

The receptor comes from a woman in her 40s who had recovered from COVID-19. The rearrangement joins TRBV27 to TRBJ1-6; 9 bases fit TRBD1. The specimen was peripheral blood. CDR3 DNA sequence: TGTGCCAGCAGTTTACTCTCGACAGGGGGTAATTCACCCCTCCACTTT. Translated, it gives CASSLLSTGGNSPLHF.